This T cell receptor beta chain was observed in a study of identical twins. Findings and limits, study-wide: Without tracking the same donors, conclusions rested on cross-sectional statistical analysis.

MiXCR was run by TCRdb on the 5' RACE reads, yielding one entry per CDR3 protein. The sample carries approximately 670,000 distinct CDR3 sequences, 6.1% recorded once. The CDR3 consists of 15 residues. The V end was cut by 0 bases, the J end by 0 bases, with 9 bases between. Looked up from germline, CDR1 is SGHRS and CDR2 is YFSETQ. There are many counts of this clonotype. Its antigen is not identified. The genes are TRBV5-1 and TRBJ2-5; D gene ambiguous. The TCR was taken from a young man in good health. Sequenced: naive T cells sorted from blood. The CDR3 is CASSLDPVYQETQYF. DNA of the CDR3: TGCGCCAGCAGCTTGGATCCGGTGTACCAAGAGACCCAGTACTTC. Combining the CDR3 with reference TRBV5-1 and TRBJ2-5 gives the whole variable domain KAGVTQTPRYLIKTRGQQVTLSCSPISGHRSVSWYQQTPGQGLQFLFEYFSETQRNKGNFPGRFSGRQFSNSRSEMNVSTLELGDSALYLCASSLDPVYQETQYFGPGTRLLVL.